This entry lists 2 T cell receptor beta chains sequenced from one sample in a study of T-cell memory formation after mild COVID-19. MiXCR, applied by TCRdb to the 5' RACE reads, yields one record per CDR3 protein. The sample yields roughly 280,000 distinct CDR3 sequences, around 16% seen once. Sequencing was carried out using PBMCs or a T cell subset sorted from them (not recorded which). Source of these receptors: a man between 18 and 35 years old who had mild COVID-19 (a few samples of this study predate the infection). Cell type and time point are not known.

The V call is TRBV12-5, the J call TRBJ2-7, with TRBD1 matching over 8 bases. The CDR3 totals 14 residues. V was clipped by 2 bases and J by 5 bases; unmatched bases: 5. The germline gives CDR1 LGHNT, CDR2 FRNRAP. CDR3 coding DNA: TGTGCTAGTGGTTTGACAGGGGGTAGTAACGAGCAGTACTTC. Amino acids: CASGLTGGSNEQYF.

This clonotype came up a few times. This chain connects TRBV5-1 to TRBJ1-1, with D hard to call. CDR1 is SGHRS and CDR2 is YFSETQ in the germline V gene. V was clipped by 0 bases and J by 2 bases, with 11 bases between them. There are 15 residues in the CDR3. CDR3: CASSLALRPNTEAFF. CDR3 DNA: TGCGCCAGCAGCTTGGCGTTGAGGCCCAACACTGAAGCTTTCTTT.